This TCR beta chain originates from a study of identical twins (TCRdb year 2016). Study-level background: To test whether fetal clonotypes persist, this study deep-sequenced TCR alpha and beta repertoires from monozygotic twins, from unrelated adults of various ages, and from cord blood. To rule out contamination, the twin experiments were replicated at different times with different library preparation protocols. The paper as a whole reports these results and caveats: Zero-insertion analyses could be partly confounded by invariant T cells such as MAIT and iNKT, although diverse VJ usage argued against such confounding for most clonotypes. Abundant cord blood beta clonotypes had fewer insertions, young adult naive repertoires showed a similar but weaker trend, and memory repertoires showed no such trend. A weaker excess of twin sharing was found in beta out-of-frame sequences because the signal-to-noise ratio was lowered by fewer shared sequences. Conclusions relied on cross-sectional statistical analysis, since the same donors could not be followed over many years. Compared with coincidental sharing between unrelated individuals, out-of-frame TCR alpha sequences shared between twins showed an excess of sequences with low generation probability. Recombination models systematically underestimated out-of-frame TCR alpha sharing in monozygotic twins but agreed with sharing between unrelated individuals.

The CDR3 covers 14 residues, taking in both the cysteine and the phenylalanine. Only CDR3 DNA remains: 42 bases, in frame from the first base. All donors were healthy Caucasians. Three unrelated non-twin adults were also sequenced: a male aged 18 to 30, a male aged 50 to 59 and a female aged 50 to 59. Miltenyi CD45RO+ enrichment and human naive T-cell isolation kits were used to isolate memory (CD45RO+) and naive T cells from PBMC. In its sample, this clonotype was seen a few times. This receptor's antigen is unknown. No qualities accompany the bases; no much larger clone lies one base away. The library was built by means of 5' RACE. TCRdb lists the instrument as Illumina HiSeq 2000. Template switching introduced a universal primer binding site; the final cDNA contained a unique molecular identifier, enabling accurate counting of TCR cDNA molecules. Specific primers in the conserved constant-segment region were used to synthesize first-strand cDNA for TCR alpha and beta chains. To control for contamination, every cDNA library was double barcoded, receiving both a SMART-Mk sample barcode and Illumina barcodes. Two successive PCR steps introduced TruSeq adapter sequences along with Illumina sample barcodes. The TCR alpha and beta cDNA libraries were sequenced on the Illumina HiSeq platform using custom primers. Per the source publication's procedure: MiGEC processed the raw reads to extract unique molecular identifiers, while MiXCR was used to determine the CDR3 positions. Recombination models were inferred per individual with the repgenHMM and IGoR tools using an EM algorithm. The tcR package in R was used for shared clonotype analysis, with sharing normalized by the product of cloneset sizes. Out-of-frame nonproductive sequences were analyzed to study raw recombination free of thymic and clonal selection effects. TCRdb trimmed the raw reads at Q25, called clones with MiXCR and kept productive beta chains. Rows are combined by CDR3 protein, so each entry shows the most common genes and DNA. The V and J calls, along with clone size, are taken from TCRdb and not from the paper's own processing. The sample includes a few hundred thousand distinct CDR3 sequences, with roughly 20% observed a single time. The ten biggest clones cover roughly 12% of the sample.

This TCR was recovered from a man in his fifties or sixties in good health. The sequenced material came from naive T cells sorted from blood. Explained via the paper, the cell subset or site label denotes: cells isolated with a human naive T-cell isolation kit. The rearrangement combines TRBV21-1 with TRBJ2-5; the table's D call TRBD1 went unverified against the DNA. TRBV21-1 is reported as a pseudogene. CDR3 loop: CASSTRDRGETQYF. The DNA reads TGTGCCAGCAGCACTCGGGACAGAGGAGAGACCCAGTACTTC.